These 19 T cell receptor beta chains share one sample of origin, sequenced in a study of blood T cells in healthy people across ages. The authors ran a second PCR of roughly 6 to 12 cycles using a sample-barcoded 5' primer and a J-beta primer mix. Using its own MiXCR run on the 5' RACE reads, TCRdb lists one record per CDR3 protein. This table holds about 1.6 million distinct CDR3 sequences, about 31% found once. The sample consisted of blood. The receptors were gathered from a woman in her 30s in good health.

The sample holds many counts of this clonotype. The chain employs TRBV29-1 and TRBJ1-2, with D perhaps matching TRBD1 (5 bases). Trimming cost V 7 bases and J 3 bases, with 9 bases left between them. The germline V gene has CDR1 SQVTM and CDR2 ANQGSEA. This CDR3 spans 11 amino acids. This CDR3 reads CSARGDYGYTF. The CDR3 DNA is TGCAGCGCGCGGGGCGACTATGGCTACACCTTC.

This clonotype has more than one count but fewer than ten. The rearrangement links TRBV30 to TRBJ1-2; 12 bases line up with TRBD1. The CDR3 is 14 residues long. Germline V gene sequence: CDR1 GTSNPN, CDR2 SVGIG (reference sequence). Trimming took 4 bases from V and 6 from J; bases not matched to a gene: 6. CDR3 amino acids: CAWTPGQGADGYTF. The CDR3 nucleotides are TGTGCCTGGACGCCGGGACAGGGGGCCGATGGCTACACCTTC.

The chain couples TRBV7-6 to TRBJ2-3, with D tentatively TRBD2 (6 bases). Germline V CDR1 and CDR2: SGHVS, FNYEAQ. Deletions cut 6 bases from V and 6 bases from J, with 19 bases between. This CDR3 region has 15 residues. The DNA for the CDR3 is TGTGCCAGCAGTTGGGGCTGGGGAGGATCTGATACGCAGTATTTT. Translated, it gives CASSWGWGGSDTQYF.

This clonotype occurred a few times. The chain combines TRBV27 with TRBJ1-5; TRBD1 is a possible D gene (5 bases). The length of the CDR3 is 17 residues. Germline CDR1 is MNHEY and CDR2 is SMNVEV (reference sequence). Trimming shortened V by 8 bases and J by 2 bases, and 22 bases separated the two germline ends. CDR3 nucleotides: TGTGCCAGCGGCCCACGAGCCGGGGGAGATCGCAATCAGCCCCAGCATTTT. It translates to CASGPRAGGDRNQPQHF.

This rearrangement joins TRBV4-1 to TRBJ1-1; D call uncertain. V was trimmed by 4 bases and J by 1 base, leaving 16 bases between them. The CDR3 runs to 16 residues. CDR1 MGHRA and CDR2 YSYEKL come from the germline V gene. The CDR3 nucleotides are TGCGCCAGCAGCCCCCCCCAGCTGTGGGGGAACACTGAAGCTTTCTTT. Amino acid sequence: CASSPPQLWGNTEAFF.

This clonotype was observed a few times. J is TRBJ1-1 and V is TRBV29-1, with 8 bases that match TRBD1. The CDR3 totals 11 residues. V trimming: 6 bases; J trimming: 7 bases; junction bases outside the gene matches: 4. Germline V gene data show CDR1 as SQVTM and CDR2 as ANQGSEA. CDR3: CSVQGTGEAFF. As DNA, the CDR3 is TGCAGCGTCCAGGGGACAGGTGAAGCTTTCTTT. Looking up the rest from reference TRBV29-1 and TRBJ1-1 gives the full variable domain: SAVISQKPSRDICQRGTSLTIQCQVDSQVTMMFWYRQQPGQSLTLIATANQGSEATYESGFVIDKFPISRPNLTFSTLTVSNMSPEDSSIYLCSVQGTGEAFFGQGTRLTVV.

The V call is TRBV29-1, the J call TRBJ1-1, with 9 bases identical to TRBD1. The V segment lost 2 bases and the J segment 5 bases; nucleotides outside the gene matches: 6. Germline V CDR1 and CDR2: SQVTM, ANQGSEA. There are 14 residues in the CDR3. As DNA, the CDR3 is TGCAGCGTTGAATTAGGGACAGGGCTGACTGAAGCTTTCTTT. Translating it yields CSVELGTGLTEAFF.

The sample holds many counts of this clonotype. The chain joins TRBV10-3 to TRBJ2-3, with 13 bases identical to TRBD2. The ends lost 4 bases at V and 4 bases at J; junction bases unmatched: 5. CDR1 and CDR2 from the germline V gene are ENHRY and SYGVKD. The CDR3 extends over 16 amino acids. The CDR3 DNA sequence: TGTGCCATCAGTGTCGGGACTAGCGGGGTTGCAGATACGCAGTATTTT. Translating gives CAISVGTSGVADTQYF.

This clonotype occurred a few times. V usage is TRBV5-1 and J usage is TRBJ1-2, with 7 bases matching TRBD1. This CDR3 region has 17 residues. Germline trimming cut 4 bases from V and 1 base from J; bases unmatched to any gene: 13. Germline V lookup: CDR1 SGHRS, CDR2 YFSETQ. The chain's CDR3 is CASSPFLQGGVNYGYTF. Here the CDR3 DNA reads TGCGCCAGCAGCCCCTTCCTTCAGGGGGGGGTTAACTATGGCTACACCTTC. Looking up the rest from reference TRBV5-1 and TRBJ1-2 gives the full variable domain: KAGVTQTPRYLIKTRGQQVTLSCSPISGHRSVSWYQQTPGQGLQFLFEYFSETQRNKGNFPGRFSGRQFSNSRSEMNVSTLELGDSALYLCASSPFLQGGVNYGYTFGSGTRLTVV.

In its sample, this clonotype was seen once. The chain carries TRBV4-1 and TRBJ2-1, with D possibly being TRBD1 or TRBD2 (5 bases each). CDR1 MGHRA and CDR2 YSYEKL come from the germline V gene. Trimming shortened V by 5 bases and J by 9 bases, and 26 bases separated the two germline ends. The CDR3 covers 17 residues. Here the CDR3 reads CASSYSLAQGRNGEQFF. The CDR3, as DNA: TGCGCCAGCAGCTACTCCTTGGCCCAGGGACGGAACGGTGAGCAGTTCTTC.

In this sample, this clonotype turned up a few times. V usage is TRBV3-1 and J usage is TRBJ2-4; tentative D call: TRBD1 (5 bases). The CDR3 runs to 11 residues. V lost 1 base and J 14 bases, leaving 9 bases between the germline ends. Germline CDR1 reads LGHDT; CDR2 reads YNNKEL (reference sequence). The CDR3: CASSQGGAEYF. The CDR3 bases are TGTGCCAGCAGCCAAGGGGGCGCGGAGTACTTC.

This clonotype has a handful of counts. The chain couples TRBV3-1 to TRBJ1-3; maybe TRBD1 (5 bases). The ends were cut back, 3 bases at V and 4 bases at J, with 10 bases in the middle. There are 14 residues in the CDR3. Germline loops: CDR1 LGHDT, CDR2 YNNKEL (reference sequence). The DNA of the CDR3 is TGTGCCAGCAGCCAGTCAGGGACGGGAAACACCATATATTTT. Residues: CASSQSGTGNTIYF.

The sample holds a few counts of this clonotype. The chain has TRBV24-1 and TRBJ2-1; the match to TRBD1 covers 8 bases. This CDR3 contains 16 residues. In germline, CDR1 is KGHDR, CDR2 SFDVKD. J lost 2 bases, V lost 4 bases, and 6 bases had no gene match. CDR3 nucleotide sequence: TGTGCCACCAGTGACCGAGCAGGGGGCGCCTACAATGAGCAGTTCTTC. This gives the protein CATSDRAGGAYNEQFF.

This clonotype showed up just once. Germline is not matched at one junction end, which may reflect a read error. The chain combines TRBV6-1 with TRBJ1-5; D is possibly TRBD1 (5 bases). The CDR3 sequence is 15 residues long. The V gene's germline CDR1 is MNHNS and CDR2 SASEGT. The CDR3 region has the DNA TGTGCCAGCAGATCCCAGGGATTCGGCAATCGGCCCCAGCATTTT. Its translation: CASRSQGFGNRPQHF.

This clonotype was found a few times. V is TRBV20-1 and J is TRBJ1-2; D is possibly TRBD1 (6 bases). The CDR3 consists of 14 residues. Germline V gives CDR1 DFQATT, CDR2 SNEGSKA (reference sequence). V was trimmed by 0 bases and J by 4 bases, leaving 12 bases between them. CDR3 amino acids: CSARDAGDPYGYTF. The CDR3 nucleotides are TGCAGTGCTAGAGATGCAGGGGACCCCTATGGCTACACCTTC.

V is TRBV4-1 and J is TRBJ1-2; 7 bases are a match to TRBD1. Per germline, CDR1 MGHRA and CDR2 YSYEKL. This CDR3 spans 17 amino acids. The ends lost 1 base at V and 6 bases at J; junction bases unmatched: 14. For the CDR3, the DNA is TGCGCCAGCAGCCAAGTACCAGTCAGACAGGGAACCCATGGCTACACCTTC. Translation: CASSQVPVRQGTHGYTF.

This clonotype was counted a few times. The J gene is TRBJ2-6, the V gene TRBV19; no definite D call. Trimming stripped 0 bases from V and 0 bases from J, with 6 bases between. CDR1 and CDR2 from the germline V gene are LNHDA and SQIVND (reference sequence). This CDR3 has 16 residues. The CDR3 region is CASSIDGSSGANVLTF. The CDR3 coding sequence is TGTGCCAGTAGTATAGATGGAAGCTCTGGGGCCAACGTCCTGACTTTC.

The chain combines TRBV10-3 with TRBJ2-7, with D unresolved. The germline gives CDR1 ENHRY, CDR2 SYGVKD. The CDR3 is made up of 13 amino acids. V lost 1 base and J lost 2, with 6 bases in between. CDR3 in amino acids: CAISEFQAYEQYF. The CDR3 nucleotides read TGTGCCATCAGTGAGTTCCAGGCCTACGAGCAGTACTTC.

This clonotype has only one observation. This chain links TRBV27 with TRBJ1-2, with 8 bases that match TRBD1. The junction had 11 bases not matched to a gene; V was cut back by 5 bases and J by 3 bases. CDR3 length: 16 amino acids. The germline V gene has CDR1 MNHEY and CDR2 SMNVEV (reference sequence). CDR3 nucleotides: TGTGCCAGCAGTGCTAATTTACAGGGGGGGGACTATGGCTACACCTTC. Amino acid sequence: CASSANLQGGDYGYTF.